Presented here are 18 T cell receptor beta chains from one specimen sequenced in a study of vaccination and CD4 T cells after COVID-19. No antigens are known for them. Scientists ran DNA taken from cultured CD4+ T cells through the Oncomine TCR Beta short-read assay for sequencing. TCRdb analysed the PCR reads with MiXCR anew, one entry per CDR3 protein. The sample lists about 9,100 distinct CDR3 sequences; around 60% were seen once. Indicated treatment: approximately nine-day PBMC culture with coronavirus spike peptide pools or control peptides (ViraFEST assay). Sequencing was carried out using CD4+ T cells from blood, cultured in vitro. The source of these receptors is a human donor who had recovered from COVID-19.

This clonotype was counted between two and nine times. The rearrangement links TRBV11-3 to TRBJ1-2; no reliable D call. V lost 1 base and J 6 bases, leaving 9 bases between the germline ends. Germline assignment: CDR1 SGHNT and CDR2 YENEEA. CDR3 length: 13 amino acids. CDR3 in amino acids: CASSLGPGNGYTF. The CDR3 DNA sequence: TGTGCCAGCAGCTTAGGACCGGGGAATGGCTACACCTTC.

The chain combines TRBV29-1 with TRBJ1-6; TRBD1 might be the D (6 bases). This CDR3 comprises 16 residues. V shed 8 bases and J shed 6 bases, with 23 bases lying between them. Germline V gives CDR1 SQVTM, CDR2 ANQGSEA. In nucleotides, the CDR3 is TGCAGCCCGAATATGGAGGGACAAGCTGGTAATTCACCCCTCCACTTT. Translating it yields CSPNMEGQAGNSPLHF. Looking up the rest from reference TRBV29-1 and TRBJ1-6 gives the full variable domain: SAVISQKPSRDICQRGTSLTIQCQVDSQVTMMFWYRQQPGQSLTLIATANQGSEATYESGFVIDKFPISRPNLTFSTLTVSNMSPEDSSIYLCSPNMEGQAGNSPLHFGNGTRLTVT.

In its sample, this clonotype was seen a few times. The chain links TRBV7-2 to TRBJ2-7, with D uncertain. The CDR3 has 14 residues. Per the germline V gene, CDR1 is SGHTA and CDR2 is FQGNSA. The V gene lost 0 bases and the J gene lost 1 base, with 7 bases spanning the gap. The CDR3 sequence is CASSLAVNSYEQYF. The CDR3, as DNA: TGTGCCAGCAGCTTAGCGGTTAATTCCTACGAGCAGTACTTC.

The chain couples TRBV27 to TRBJ2-7; D is ambiguous. Per the germline V gene, CDR1 is MNHEY and CDR2 is SMNVEV (reference sequence). V was pared by 0 bases and J by 4 bases, with 7 bases between. The CDR3 covers 13 residues. Here the CDR3 DNA reads TGTGCCAGCAGTTTATCTCGCGGATACGAGCAGTACTTC. Protein sequence: CASSLSRGYEQYF.

V gene TRBV7-2 combines with J gene TRBJ1-1; 11 bases agree with TRBD1. Trimming cost V 1 base and J 4 bases; bases outside gene matches: 5. The CDR3 has 16 amino acids. Germline CDR1 reads SGHTA; CDR2 reads FQGNSA. This CDR3 reads CASSLGGQGAGTEAFF. The CDR3 DNA sequence: TGTGCCAGCAGCTTAGGAGGACAGGGGGCTGGCACTGAAGCTTTCTTT.

The chain links TRBV5-4 to TRBJ2-3, with D hard to call. Germline CDR1 reads SGHNT; CDR2 reads YYREEE (reference sequence). V was cut by 0 bases and J by 2 bases, with 10 bases left in between. CDR3 length: 15 amino acids. The CDR3 sequence is CASSLEVAITDTQYF. The CDR3 DNA is TGTGCCAGCAGCTTGGAGGTAGCTATCACAGATACGCAGTATTTT.

The J gene is TRBJ1-6, the V gene TRBV20-1; 7 bases match TRBD1. Germline V gene data show CDR1 as DFQATT and CDR2 as SNEGSKA (reference sequence). With 3 bases clipped from V and 8 bases from J, the junction kept 7 bases outside the gene matches. The CDR3 contains 14 residues. The CDR3 is CSARVDREDSPLHF. The CDR3 DNA follows: TGCAGTGCTAGGGTCGACAGGGAAGATTCACCCCTCCACTTT.

This clonotype occurred a few times. The V gene is TRBV7-9, the J gene TRBJ1-6; 8 nucleotides align to TRBD1. The J segment lost 8 bases and the V segment lost 8 bases, leaving 11 bases of the junction unmatched. This CDR3 is 15 amino acids long. Germline CDR1 SEHNR, CDR2 FQNEAQ (reference sequence). The CDR3 is CASGWDRQPDSPLHF. The DNA of the CDR3 is TGTGCCAGCGGATGGGACAGGCAGCCTGATTCACCCCTCCACTTT. The full variable domain, with the rest looked up from reference TRBV7-9 and TRBJ1-6, is DTGVSQNPRHKITKRGQNVTFRCDPISEHNRLYWYRQTLGQGPEFLTYFQNEAQLEKSRLLSDRFSAERPKGSFSTLEIQRTEQGDSAMYLCASGWDRQPDSPLHFGNGTRLTVT.

This clonotype was recorded only once. The chain combines TRBV6-5 with TRBJ1-4; 7 bases fit TRBD1. CDR3 length: 16 residues. The J segment lost 0 bases and the V segment lost 4 bases, leaving 5 bases of the junction unmatched. Germline values: CDR1 MNHEY, CDR2 SVGAGI. The DNA for the CDR3 is TGTGCCAGCAGTTCTCGACAGGGAACAACTAATGAAAAACTGTTTTTT. It yields the protein CASSSRQGTTNEKLFF.

About this clonotype: The junction and the germline gene differ at one end; a read error may be behind it. V is TRBV19 and J is TRBJ1-1; TRBD1 matches at 8 bases. The CDR3 has 13 residues. Germline lookup yields CDR1 LNHDA and CDR2 SQIVND (reference sequence). CDR3 sequence reads: CASSLTGALVWVF. In nucleotides, the CDR3 is TGTGCCAGTAGCCTGACAGGGGCCCTCGTGTGGGTCTTT.

The chain combines TRBV5-4 with TRBJ2-7; possibly TRBD1 for D (6 bases). Trimming shortened V by 1 base and J by 2 bases, and 19 bases separated the two germline ends. This CDR3 comprises 17 residues. The germline V gene has CDR1 SGHNT and CDR2 YYREEE (reference sequence). The CDR3 coding sequence is TGTGCCAGCAGCTTGCTCCCCGGGACATCCACCCCCTACGAGCAGTACTTC. This encodes CASSLLPGTSTPYEQYF.

This clonotype was picked up a small number of times. The chain couples TRBV30 to TRBJ2-7; D could derive from TRBD1 or TRBD2 (5 bases each). From germline, CDR1 is GTSNPN and CDR2 SVGIG (reference sequence). The length of the CDR3 is 11 residues. CDR3 sequence reads: CASGRGNEQYF. In nucleotides, the CDR3 is TGTGCGTCGGGTCGGGGCAACGAGCAGTACTTC. Together with reference TRBV30 and TRBJ2-7, the CDR3 gives the full variable domain: SQTIHQWPATLVQPVGSPLSLECTVEGTSNPNLYWYRQAAGRGLQLLFYSVGIGQISSEVPQNLSASRPQDRQFILSSKKLLLSDSGFYLCASGRGNEQYFGPGTRLTVT.

V usage is TRBV6-5 and J usage is TRBJ2-1; 7 nucleotides align to TRBD2. The CDR3 covers 15 residues. Per the germline V gene, CDR1 is MNHEY and CDR2 is SVGAGI. Trimming removed 2 bases from V and 4 bases from J; junction bases left unmatched: 5. Written as DNA, the CDR3 is TGTGCCAGCAGTTACGGGGCGGGGGAGTACAATGAGCAGTTCTTC. Its protein is CASSYGAGEYNEQFF.

The V gene is TRBV11-3, the J gene TRBJ2-5; 10 positions match TRBD2. Germline lookup yields CDR1 SGHNT and CDR2 YENEEA. The CDR3 covers 13 residues. V was pared by 4 bases and J by 4 bases, with 0 bases of the junction left unmatched. This chain's CDR3 is CASSWTSGETQYF. The DNA of the CDR3 is TGTGCCAGCAGCTGGACTAGCGGAGAGACCCAGTACTTC.

This clonotype was found once. The V gene is TRBV10-3, the J gene TRBJ2-7, with D possibly being TRBD1 or TRBD2 (5 bases each). Trimming left V 1 base short and J 2 bases short, with 12 bases between. The germline V gene has CDR1 ENHRY and CDR2 SYGVKD. This CDR3 has 15 residues. DNA for the CDR3: TGTGCCATCAGTGAGTACCCTCAGGGACCCTACGAGCAGTACTTC. Translated: CAISEYPQGPYEQYF.

The chain has TRBV6-2 or TRBV6-3 and TRBJ2-5, with 9 bases lining up with TRBD1. Germline CDR1 is MNHEY and CDR2 is SVGEGT. The trim removed 5 bases at V and 1 base at J, leaving 5 bases unmatched. There are 15 residues in the CDR3. The CDR3 here is CASSLGQGPQETQYF. The CDR3, as DNA: TGTGCCAGCAGTCTCGGACAGGGGCCCCAAGAGACCCAGTACTTC.

CDR3 in amino acids: CASSSLDSPNQPQHF. CDR3 sequence (DNA): TGTGCCAGCAGTTCATTGGACAGTCCCAATCAGCCCCAGCATTTT. The chain recombines TRBV27 with TRBJ1-5, with D perhaps TRBD1 (6 bases). This CDR3 has 15 residues. Trimming removed 4 bases at V and 3 bases at J, with 13 bases between. Per the germline V gene, CDR1 is MNHEY and CDR2 is SMNVEV (reference sequence).

The chain carries TRBV2 and TRBJ1-2, with D possibly being TRBD1 (6 bases). Germline CDR1 is SNHLY and CDR2 is FYNNEI. The ends were cut back, 7 bases at V and 7 bases at J, with 16 bases in the middle. The CDR3 is 13 amino acids. CDR3 bases: TGTGCCAGCATACCCTTCCAGGGGCCTGGCTACACCTTC. This sequence encodes CASIPFQGPGYTF.